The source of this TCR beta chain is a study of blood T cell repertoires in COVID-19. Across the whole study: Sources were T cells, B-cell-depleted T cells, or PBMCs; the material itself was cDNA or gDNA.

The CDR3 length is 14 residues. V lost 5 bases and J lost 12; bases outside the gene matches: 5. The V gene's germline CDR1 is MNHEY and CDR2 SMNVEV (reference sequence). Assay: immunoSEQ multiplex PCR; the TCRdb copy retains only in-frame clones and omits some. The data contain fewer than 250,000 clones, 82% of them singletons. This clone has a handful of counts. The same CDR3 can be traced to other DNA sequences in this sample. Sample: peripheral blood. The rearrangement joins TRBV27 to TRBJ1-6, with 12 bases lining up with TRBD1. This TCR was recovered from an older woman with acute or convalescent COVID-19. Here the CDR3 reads CASSRGTGGLPLHF. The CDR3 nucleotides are TGTGCCAGCAGTAGGGGGACAGGGGGCTTACCCCTCCACTTT.